The rows below give T cell receptor beta chains drawn from one sample of a study of cytomegalovirus exposure and HLA in healthy donors. Method: immunoSEQ multiplex PCR; TCRdb's copy keeps in-frame clones and lacks some. The data show about 130,000 clones, with approximately 82% seen just once and just under 30% held by the top ten. Sequenced sample: PBMCs. All receptors come from a man in his thirties or forties in good health and CMV-seropositive. Each CDR3 is given with its conserved first and last residue. Each record gives: V gene, clone size, J gene, CDR3 protein. Size is stated for part of the rows, as once, few or many counts, or as a class when the clone is expanded.

>TRBV25-1|NA|TRBJ1-2
CASSAGTPIYGYTF
>TRBV6-5|once|TRBJ1-1
CASRYNRATEAFF
>TRBV13|NA|TRBJ1-1
CASSVDSYTEAFF
>TRBV5-4|NA|TRBJ1-3
CASRTGTARNTIYF
>TRBV5-4|NA|TRBJ1-1
CASSSNLNTEAFF
>TRBV5-5|NA|TRBJ1-2
CASSPGTGDGYTF
>TRBV25-1|NA|TRBJ1-1
CASSVGTMNTEAFF
>TRBV11-2|once|TRBJ2-1
CASSLEVSGGDEQFF
>TRBV5-1|once|TRBJ1-2
CASRRGQGYGYTF
>TRBV10-3|once|TRBJ2-1
CAISLAGGQFF
>TRBV11-2|NA|TRBJ2-1
CASSLVMASGYEQFF
>TRBV14|NA|TRBJ1-1
CASSQLQGAGAFF
>TRBV4-1|NA|TRBJ1-3
CASSQVNPQASPGNTIYF
>TRBV6-6|NA|TRBJ1-1
CASSYSQGTSEAFF
>TRBV2|few|TRBJ1-2
CASRDRVGGGYTF
>TRBV5-6|NA|TRBJ2-7
CASSLPGQGHYEQYF
>TRBV19|NA|TRBJ1-6
CASSIGGDSPLHF
>TRBV30|few|TRBJ1-5
CAWSREENQPQHF
>TRBV27|NA|TRBJ2-1
CASSLGDSIYNEQFF
>TRBV5-1|NA|TRBJ2-7
CASSLLAGAYEQYF
>TRBV9|NA|TRBJ2-5
CASSPGQGADRETQYF
>TRBV27|NA|TRBJ2-2
CASRLQGTPGELFF
>TRBV7-2|NA|TRBJ2-7
CASSPRGGGTYEQYF
>TRBV6-6|once|TRBJ2-1
CASTPGLAGSEQFF
>TRBV5-1|few|TRBJ1-1
CASSLSGATEAFF
>TRBV6-4|few|TRBJ1-1
CASSVFAGGTEAFF
>TRBV7-9|many|TRBJ1-4
CASSLTFGVEKLFF
>TRBV10-1|NA|TRBJ2-3
CASSESVGGSTDTQYF
>TRBV5-8|once|TRBJ1-5
CASSLFGAGGNQPQHF
>TRBV5-1|NA|TRBJ2-1
CASSLNRGDNEQFF
>TRBV9|NA|TRBJ2-7
CASSHRQGANYEQYF
>TRBV30|NA|TRBJ2-3
CAGHGWRTDTQYF
>TRBV2|NA|TRBJ2-7
CASSGTAAYEQYF
>TRBV18|NA|TRBJ1-4
CASSPSIPTNEKLFF
>TRBV11-2|NA|TRBJ1-2
CASSLGGPSPSYGYTF
>TRBV7-2|NA|TRBJ2-5
CASSPGGIKTQYF
>TRBV18|NA|TRBJ1-4
CASSLSGQADEKLFF
>TRBV6-1|NA|TRBJ2-1
CASSGPSGSRSNEQFF
>TRBV5-8|NA|TRBJ1-2
CASRKTGGTYGYTF